The clone carrying this T cell receptor (beta chain) was observed a few times. The data belong to a study of Graves' ophthalmopathy and Graves' hyperthyroidism. This CDR3 comprises 18 residues. V lost 4 bases, J lost 4 bases, and 18 bases stayed unmatched. Amplification targeted the TCR beta CDR3 regions, with RNA transcripts as the source material. The authors performed first-round RT-PCR with HTBI primers and then a second-round multiplex PCR. TCRdb reprocessed the multiplex PCR reads with MiXCR, giving one entry per CDR3 protein. The data contain over a million distinct CDR3 sequences, roughly 35% of them singletons.

V is TRBV12-3 or TRBV12-4 and J is TRBJ1-1; 7 bases fit TRBD1. This clonotype was sampled from an adult man with Graves' hyperthyroidism. The sample consisted of peripheral blood or thyroid tissue (not recorded which). CDR3 loop: CASSYWQGGRVGVTEAFF. The CDR3 DNA follows: TGTGCCAGCAGTTACTGGCAGGGGGGCCGCGTTGGCGTCACTGAAGCTTTCTTT.